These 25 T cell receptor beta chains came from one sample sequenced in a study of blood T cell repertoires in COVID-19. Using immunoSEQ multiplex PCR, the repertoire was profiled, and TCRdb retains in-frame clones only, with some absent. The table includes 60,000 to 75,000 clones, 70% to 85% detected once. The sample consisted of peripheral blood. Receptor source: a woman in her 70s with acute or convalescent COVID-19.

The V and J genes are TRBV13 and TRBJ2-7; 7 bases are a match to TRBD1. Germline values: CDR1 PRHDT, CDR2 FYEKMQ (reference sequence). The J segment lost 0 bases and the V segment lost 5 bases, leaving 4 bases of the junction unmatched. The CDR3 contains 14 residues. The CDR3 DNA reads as TGTGCCAGCAGCCCCCGACAGGGCTCCTACGAGCAGTACTTC. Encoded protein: CASSPRQGSYEQYF.

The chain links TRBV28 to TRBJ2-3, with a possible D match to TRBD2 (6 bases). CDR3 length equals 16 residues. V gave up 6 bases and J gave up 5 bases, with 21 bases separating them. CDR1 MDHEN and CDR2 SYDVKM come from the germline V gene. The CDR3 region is CASSPSSVLGRDTQYF. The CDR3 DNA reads TGTGCCAGCAGCCCCTCTAGCGTTCTAGGCCGAGATACGCAGTATTTT. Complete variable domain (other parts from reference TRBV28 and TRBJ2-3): DVKVTQSSRYLVKRTGEKVFLECVQDMDHENMFWYRQDPGLGLRLIYFSYDVKMKEKGDIPEGYSVSREKKERFSLILESASTNQTSMYLCASSPSSVLGRDTQYFGPGTRLTVL.

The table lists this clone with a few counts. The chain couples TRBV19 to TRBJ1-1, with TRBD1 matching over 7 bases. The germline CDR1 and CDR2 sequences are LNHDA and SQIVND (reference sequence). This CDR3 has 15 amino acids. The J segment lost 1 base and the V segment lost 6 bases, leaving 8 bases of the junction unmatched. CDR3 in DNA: TGTGCCAGTAGGGACTACGGGACAGCGAACACTGAAGCTTTCTTT. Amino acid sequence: CASRDYGTANTEAFF. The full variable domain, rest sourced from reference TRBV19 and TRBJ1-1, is DGGITQSPKYLFRKEGQNVTLSCEQNLNHDAMYWYRQDPGQGLRLIYYSQIVNDFQKGDIAEGYSVSREKKESFPLTVTSAQKNPTAFYLCASRDYGTANTEAFFGQGTRLTVV.

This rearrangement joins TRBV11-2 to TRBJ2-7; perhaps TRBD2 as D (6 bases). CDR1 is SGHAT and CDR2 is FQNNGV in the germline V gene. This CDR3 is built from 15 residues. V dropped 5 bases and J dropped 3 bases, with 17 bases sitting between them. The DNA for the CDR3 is TGTGCCAGCAGCCGAGAAGCGGGTTTGTTCTACGAGCAGTACTTC. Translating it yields CASSREAGLFYEQYF.

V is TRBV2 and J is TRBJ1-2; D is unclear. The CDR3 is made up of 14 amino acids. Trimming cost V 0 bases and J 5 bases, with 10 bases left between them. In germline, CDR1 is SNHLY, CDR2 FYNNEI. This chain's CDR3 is CASSEAPDLYGYTF. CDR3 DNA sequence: TGTGCCAGCAGTGAAGCCCCAGACTTGTATGGCTACACCTTC.

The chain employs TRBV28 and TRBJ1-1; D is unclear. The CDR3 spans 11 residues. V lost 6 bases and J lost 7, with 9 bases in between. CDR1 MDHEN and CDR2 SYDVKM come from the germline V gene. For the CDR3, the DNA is TGTGCCAGCAGCTTCGACATTGAAGCTTTCTTT. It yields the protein CASSFDIEAFF.

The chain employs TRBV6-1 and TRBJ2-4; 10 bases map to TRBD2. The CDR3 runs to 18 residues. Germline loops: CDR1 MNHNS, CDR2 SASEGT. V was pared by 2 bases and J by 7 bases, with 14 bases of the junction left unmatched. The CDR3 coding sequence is TGTGCCAGCAGTGAATTCATAGCGGGGGGACCAAGGGAGAACATTCAGTACTTC. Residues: CASSEFIAGGPRENIQYF.

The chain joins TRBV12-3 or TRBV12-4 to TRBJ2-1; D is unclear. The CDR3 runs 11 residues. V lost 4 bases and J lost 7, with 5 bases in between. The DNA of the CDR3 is TGTGCCAGCAGTTCTACGAATGAGCAGTTCTTC. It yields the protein CASSSTNEQFF.

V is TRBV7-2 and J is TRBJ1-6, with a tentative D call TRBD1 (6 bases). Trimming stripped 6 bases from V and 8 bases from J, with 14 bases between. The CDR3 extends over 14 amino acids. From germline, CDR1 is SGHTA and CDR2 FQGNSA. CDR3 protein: CASRQGSGYSPLHF. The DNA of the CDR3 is TGTGCCAGCAGGCAGGGGAGCGGATATTCACCCCTCCACTTT.

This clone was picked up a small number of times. The CDR3 region has the DNA TGTGCCAGCAGTCCCGGGACAGGGGTTTATGGCTACACCTTC. This translates into CASSPGTGVYGYTF. V and J are TRBV6-5 and TRBJ1-2; 10 bases match TRBD1. The germline V gene encodes CDR1 MNHEY and CDR2 SVGAGI. The J segment lost 5 bases and the V segment lost 5 bases, leaving 5 bases of the junction unmatched. This CDR3 contains 14 residues.

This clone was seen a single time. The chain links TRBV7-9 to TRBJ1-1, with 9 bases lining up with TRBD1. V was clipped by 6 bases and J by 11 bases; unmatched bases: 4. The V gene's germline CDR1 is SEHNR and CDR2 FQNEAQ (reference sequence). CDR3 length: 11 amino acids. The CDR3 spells CASSLQGAAFF. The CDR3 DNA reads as TGTGCCAGCAGTCTACAGGGGGCCGCTTTCTTT.

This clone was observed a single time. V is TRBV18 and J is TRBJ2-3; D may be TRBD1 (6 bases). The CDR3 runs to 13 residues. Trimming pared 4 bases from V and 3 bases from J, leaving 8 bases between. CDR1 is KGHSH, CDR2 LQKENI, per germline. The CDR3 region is CASSRTATDTQYF. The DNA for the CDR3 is TGTGCCAGCTCACGGACAGCAACAGATACGCAGTATTTT. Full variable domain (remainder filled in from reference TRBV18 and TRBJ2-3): NAGVMQNPRHLVRRRGQEARLRCSPMKGHSHVYWYRQLPEEGLKFMVYLQKENIIDESGMPKERFSAEFPKEGPSILRIQQVVRGDSAAYFCASSRTATDTQYFGPGTRLTVL.

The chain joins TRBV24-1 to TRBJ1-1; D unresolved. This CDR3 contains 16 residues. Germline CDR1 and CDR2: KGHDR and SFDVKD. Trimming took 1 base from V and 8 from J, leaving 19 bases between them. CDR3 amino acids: CATSDFQHGSWWEAFF. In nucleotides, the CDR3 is TGTGCCACCAGTGATTTCCAACACGGGTCTTGGTGGGAAGCTTTCTTT.

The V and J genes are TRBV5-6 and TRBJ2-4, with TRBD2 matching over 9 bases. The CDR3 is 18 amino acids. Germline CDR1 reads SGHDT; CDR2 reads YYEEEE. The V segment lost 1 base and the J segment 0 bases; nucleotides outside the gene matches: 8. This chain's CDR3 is CASSLLGAGGLAKNIQYF. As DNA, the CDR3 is TGTGCCAGCAGCTTGCTGGGAGCGGGGGGCCTAGCCAAAAACATTCAGTACTTC. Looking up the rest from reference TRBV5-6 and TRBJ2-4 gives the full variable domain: DAGVTQSPTHLIKTRGQQVTLRCSPKSGHDTVSWYQQALGQGPQFIFQYYEEEERQRGNFPDRFSGHQFPNYSSELNVNALLLGDSALYLCASSLLGAGGLAKNIQYFGAGTRLSVL.

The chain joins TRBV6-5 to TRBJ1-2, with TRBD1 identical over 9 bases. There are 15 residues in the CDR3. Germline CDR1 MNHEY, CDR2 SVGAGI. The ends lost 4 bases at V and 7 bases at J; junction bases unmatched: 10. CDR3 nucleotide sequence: TGTGCCAGCAGTTCCACCGGGACAGGGCCTCGTGGCTACACCTTC. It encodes CASSSTGTGPRGYTF.

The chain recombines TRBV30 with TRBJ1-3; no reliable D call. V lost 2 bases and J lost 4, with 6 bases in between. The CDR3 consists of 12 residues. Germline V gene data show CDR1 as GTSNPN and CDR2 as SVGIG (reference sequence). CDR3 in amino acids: CAWSLVGNTIYF. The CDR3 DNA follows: TGTGCCTGGAGTTTAGTAGGAAACACCATATATTTT. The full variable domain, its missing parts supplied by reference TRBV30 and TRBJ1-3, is SQTIHQWPATLVQPVGSPLSLECTVEGTSNPNLYWYRQAAGRGLQLLFYSVGIGQISSEVPQNLSASRPQDRQFILSSKKLLLSDSGFYLCAWSLVGNTIYFGEGSWLTVV.

CDR3 in amino acids: CASSKGANEQFF. Here the CDR3 DNA reads TGTGCCAGCAGCAAGGGAGCCAATGAGCAGTTCTTC. The chain links TRBV21-1 to TRBJ2-1; whether TRBD2, the table's D call, matches the DNA was not checked. TRBV21-1 is recorded as a pseudogene. There are 12 residues in the CDR3.

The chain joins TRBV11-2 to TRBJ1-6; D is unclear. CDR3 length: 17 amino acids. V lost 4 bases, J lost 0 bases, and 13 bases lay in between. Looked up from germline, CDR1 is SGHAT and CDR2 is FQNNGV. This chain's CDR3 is CASSSETTHSYNSPLHF. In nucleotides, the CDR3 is TGTGCCAGCAGCTCAGAGACAACTCACTCCTATAATTCACCCCTCCACTTT.

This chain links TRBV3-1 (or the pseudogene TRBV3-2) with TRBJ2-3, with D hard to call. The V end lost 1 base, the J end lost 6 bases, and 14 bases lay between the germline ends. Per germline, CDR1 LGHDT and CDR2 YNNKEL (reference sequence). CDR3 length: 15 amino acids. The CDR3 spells CASSQGNLPRDTQYF. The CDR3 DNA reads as TGTGCCAGCAGCCAAGGAAATTTACCTAGGGATACGCAGTATTTT.

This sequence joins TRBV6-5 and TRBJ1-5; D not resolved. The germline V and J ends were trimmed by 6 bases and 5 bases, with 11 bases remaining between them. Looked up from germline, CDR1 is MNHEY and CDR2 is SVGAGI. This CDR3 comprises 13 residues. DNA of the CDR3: TGTGCCAGCAGCCCCAGTCCCGATCAGCCCCAGCATTTT. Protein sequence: CASSPSPDQPQHF.

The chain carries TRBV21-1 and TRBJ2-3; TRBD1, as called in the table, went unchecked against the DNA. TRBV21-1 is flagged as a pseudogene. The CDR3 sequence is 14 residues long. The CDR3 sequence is CASSDRQGPDTQYF. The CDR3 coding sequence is TGTGCCAGCAGCGACCGACAGGGCCCCGATACGCAGTATTTT.

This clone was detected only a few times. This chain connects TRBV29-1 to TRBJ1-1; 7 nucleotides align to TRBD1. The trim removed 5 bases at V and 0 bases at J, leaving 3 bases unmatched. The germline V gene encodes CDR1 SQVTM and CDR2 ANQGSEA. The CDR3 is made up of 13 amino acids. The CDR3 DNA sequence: TGCAGCGTTAGGGACAGTCTGAACACTGAAGCTTTCTTT. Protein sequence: CSVRDSLNTEAFF. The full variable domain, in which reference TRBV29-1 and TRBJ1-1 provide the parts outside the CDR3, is SAVISQKPSRDICQRGTSLTIQCQVDSQVTMMFWYRQQPGQSLTLIATANQGSEATYESGFVIDKFPISRPNLTFSTLTVSNMSPEDSSIYLCSVRDSLNTEAFFGQGTRLTVV.

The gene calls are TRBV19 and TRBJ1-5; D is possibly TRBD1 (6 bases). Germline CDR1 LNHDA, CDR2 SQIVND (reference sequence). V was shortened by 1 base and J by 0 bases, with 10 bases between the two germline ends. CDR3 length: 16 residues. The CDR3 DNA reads TGTGCCAGTAGTATAGGACAGGTCGTTAGCAATCAGCCCCAGCATTTT. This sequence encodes CASSIGQVVSNQPQHF.

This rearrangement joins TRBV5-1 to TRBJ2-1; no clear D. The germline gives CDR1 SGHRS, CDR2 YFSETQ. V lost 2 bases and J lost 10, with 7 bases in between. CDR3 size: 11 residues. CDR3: CASSFSLEQFF. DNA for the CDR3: TGCGCCAGCAGCTTCTCCTTAGAGCAGTTCTTC.

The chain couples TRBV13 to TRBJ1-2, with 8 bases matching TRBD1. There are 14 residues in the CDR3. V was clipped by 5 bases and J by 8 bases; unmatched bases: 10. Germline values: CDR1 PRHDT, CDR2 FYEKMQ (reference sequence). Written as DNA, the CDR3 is TGTGCCAGCAGCGCAGACCAGGGGGCGTACGGCTACACCTTC. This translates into CASSADQGAYGYTF.